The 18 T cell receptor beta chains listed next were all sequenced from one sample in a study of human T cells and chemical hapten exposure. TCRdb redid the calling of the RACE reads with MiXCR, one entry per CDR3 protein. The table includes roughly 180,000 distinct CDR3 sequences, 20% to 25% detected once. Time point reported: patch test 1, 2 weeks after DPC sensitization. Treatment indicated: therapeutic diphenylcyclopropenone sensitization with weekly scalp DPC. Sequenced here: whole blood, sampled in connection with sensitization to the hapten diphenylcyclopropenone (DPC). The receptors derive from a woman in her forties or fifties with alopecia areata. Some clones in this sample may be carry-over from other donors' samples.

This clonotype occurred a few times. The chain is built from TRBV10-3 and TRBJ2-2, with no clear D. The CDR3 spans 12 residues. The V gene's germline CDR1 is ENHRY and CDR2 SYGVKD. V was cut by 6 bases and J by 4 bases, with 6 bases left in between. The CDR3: CAIRNITGELFF. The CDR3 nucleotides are TGTGCCATCAGAAATATCACCGGGGAGCTGTTTTTT.

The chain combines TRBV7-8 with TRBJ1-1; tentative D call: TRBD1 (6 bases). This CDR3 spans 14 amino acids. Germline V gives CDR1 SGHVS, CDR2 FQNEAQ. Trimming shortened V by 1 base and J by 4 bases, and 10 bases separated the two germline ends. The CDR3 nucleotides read TGTGCCAGCAGCTTAGAAGGGGGAGGCACTGAAGCTTTCTTT. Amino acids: CASSLEGGGTEAFF.

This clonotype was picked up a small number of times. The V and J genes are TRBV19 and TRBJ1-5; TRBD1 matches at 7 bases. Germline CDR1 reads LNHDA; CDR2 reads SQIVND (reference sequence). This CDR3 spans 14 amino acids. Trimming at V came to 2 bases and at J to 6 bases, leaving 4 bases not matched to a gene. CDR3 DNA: TGTGCCAGTAGTATATCGACAGGGCTTCAGCCCCAGCATTTT. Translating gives CASSISTGLQPQHF.

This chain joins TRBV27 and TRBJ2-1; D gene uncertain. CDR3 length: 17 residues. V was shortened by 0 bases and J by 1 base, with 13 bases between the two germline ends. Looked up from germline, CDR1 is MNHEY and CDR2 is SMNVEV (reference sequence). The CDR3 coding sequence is TGTGCCAGCAGTTTATCACGGCCTGTCCTATCCTACAATGAGCAGTTCTTC. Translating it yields CASSLSRPVLSYNEQFF.

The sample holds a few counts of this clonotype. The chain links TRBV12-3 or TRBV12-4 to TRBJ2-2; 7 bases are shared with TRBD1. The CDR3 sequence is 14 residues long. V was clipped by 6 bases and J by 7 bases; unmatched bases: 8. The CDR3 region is CASREQGLGGELFF. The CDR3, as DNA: TGTGCCAGCAGGGAACAGGGGCTCGGCGGGGAGCTGTTTTTT.

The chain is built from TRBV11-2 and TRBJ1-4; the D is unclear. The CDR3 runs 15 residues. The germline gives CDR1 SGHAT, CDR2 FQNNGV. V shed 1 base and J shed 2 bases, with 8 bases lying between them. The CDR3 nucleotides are TGTGCCAGCAGCTTAGGCCCAGACACTAATGAAAAACTGTTTTTT. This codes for CASSLGPDTNEKLFF.

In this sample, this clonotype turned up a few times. CDR3 amino acids: CSVVGRGDLGYTF. In DNA, the CDR3 is TGCAGCGTTGTTGGCAGGGGGGATTTGGGCTACACCTTC. This chain joins TRBV29-1 and TRBJ1-2, with 7 nucleotides matching TRBD1. J was trimmed by 8 bases and V by 4 bases; bases with no gene match: 10. The CDR3 has 13 amino acids. Germline CDR1 and CDR2: SQVTM and ANQGSEA.

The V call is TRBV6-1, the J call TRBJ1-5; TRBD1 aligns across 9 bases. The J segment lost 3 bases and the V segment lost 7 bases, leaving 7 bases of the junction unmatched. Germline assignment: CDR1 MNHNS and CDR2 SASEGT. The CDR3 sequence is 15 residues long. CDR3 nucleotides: TGTGCCAGCAAAAAGGGGACAGGGAACAATCAGCCCCAGCATTTT. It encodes CASKKGTGNNQPQHF.

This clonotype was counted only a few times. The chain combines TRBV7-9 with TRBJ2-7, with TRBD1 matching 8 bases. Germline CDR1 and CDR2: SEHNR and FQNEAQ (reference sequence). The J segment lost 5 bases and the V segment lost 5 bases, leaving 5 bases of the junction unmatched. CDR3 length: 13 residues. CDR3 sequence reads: CASSTTTGDEQYF. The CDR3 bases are TGTGCCAGCAGCACCACGACAGGGGACGAGCAGTACTTC.

The CDR3 region is CASSLGQVIQPQHF. Here the CDR3 DNA reads TGTGCCAGCAGTCTAGGACAGGTTATCCAGCCCCAGCATTTT. This chain joins TRBV2 and TRBJ1-5; 7 nucleotides line up with TRBD1. Trimming took 5 bases from V and 7 from J; bases not matched to a gene: 8. CDR1 and CDR2 from the germline V gene are SNHLY and FYNNEI. This CDR3 spans 14 amino acids.

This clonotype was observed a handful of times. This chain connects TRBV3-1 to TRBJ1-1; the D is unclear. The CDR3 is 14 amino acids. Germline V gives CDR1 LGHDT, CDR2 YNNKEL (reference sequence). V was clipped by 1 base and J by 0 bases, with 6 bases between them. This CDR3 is CASSQGPMNTEAFF. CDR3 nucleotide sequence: TGTGCCAGCAGCCAAGGACCCATGAACACTGAAGCTTTCTTT.

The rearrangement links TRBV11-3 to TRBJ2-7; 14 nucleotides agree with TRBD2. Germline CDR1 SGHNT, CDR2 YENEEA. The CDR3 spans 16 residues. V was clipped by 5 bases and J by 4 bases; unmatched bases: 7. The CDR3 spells CASSTRTSGRLYEQYF. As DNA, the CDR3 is TGTGCCAGCAGCACCCGGACTAGCGGGAGGTTGTACGAGCAGTACTTC. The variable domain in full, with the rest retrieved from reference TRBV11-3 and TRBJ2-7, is EAGVVQSPRYKIIEKKQPVAFWCNPISGHNTLYWYLQNLGQGPELLIRYENEEAVDDSQLPKDRFSAERLKGVDSTLKIQPAELGDSAVYLCASSTRTSGRLYEQYFGPGTRLTVT.

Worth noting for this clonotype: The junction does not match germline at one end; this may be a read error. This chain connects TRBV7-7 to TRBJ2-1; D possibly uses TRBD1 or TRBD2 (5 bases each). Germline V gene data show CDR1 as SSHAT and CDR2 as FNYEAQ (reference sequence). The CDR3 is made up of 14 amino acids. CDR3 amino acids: CASSLALGDNEQFF. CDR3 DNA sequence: TGTGCTAGCAGCTTAGCCCTGGGGGACAATGAGCAGTTCTTC.

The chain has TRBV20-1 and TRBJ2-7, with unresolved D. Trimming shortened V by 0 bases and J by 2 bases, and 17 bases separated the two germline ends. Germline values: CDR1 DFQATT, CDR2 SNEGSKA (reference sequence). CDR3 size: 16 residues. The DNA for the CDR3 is TGCAGTGCTAGAGACCCCTGGAGCTCCGTCCCCTACGAGCAGTACTTC. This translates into CSARDPWSSVPYEQYF.

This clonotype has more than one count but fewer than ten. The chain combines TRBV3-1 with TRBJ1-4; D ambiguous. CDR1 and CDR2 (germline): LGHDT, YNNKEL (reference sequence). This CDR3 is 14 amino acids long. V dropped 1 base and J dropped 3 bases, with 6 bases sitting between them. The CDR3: CASSQARSNEKLFF. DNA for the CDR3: TGTGCCAGCAGCCAAGCCCGGTCTAATGAAAAACTGTTTTTT.

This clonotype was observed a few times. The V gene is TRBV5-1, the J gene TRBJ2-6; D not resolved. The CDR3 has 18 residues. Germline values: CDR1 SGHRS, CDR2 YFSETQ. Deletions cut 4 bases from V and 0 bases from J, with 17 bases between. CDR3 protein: CASSPRLAFASGANVLTF. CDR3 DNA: TGCGCCAGCAGCCCTCGACTGGCGTTCGCCTCTGGGGCCAACGTCCTGACTTTC. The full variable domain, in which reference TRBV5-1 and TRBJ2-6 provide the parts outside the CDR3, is KAGVTQTPRYLIKTRGQQVTLSCSPISGHRSVSWYQQTPGQGLQFLFEYFSETQRNKGNFPGRFSGRQFSNSRSEMNVSTLELGDSALYLCASSPRLAFASGANVLTFGAGSRLTVL.

The CDR3, as DNA: TGCGCCAGCAGCGCGGAGGCAGCCTCATACAATGAGCAGTTCTTC. It is translated as CASSAEAASYNEQFF. The V and J genes are TRBV5-1 and TRBJ2-1, with D maybe TRBD2 (5 bases). CDR1 and CDR2 from the germline V gene are SGHRS and YFSETQ. Trimming took off 4 bases at V and 4 bases at J, with 15 bases between the two ends. This CDR3 region has 15 residues. The variable domain in full, with the rest retrieved from reference TRBV5-1 and TRBJ2-1, is KAGVTQTPRYLIKTRGQQVTLSCSPISGHRSVSWYQQTPGQGLQFLFEYFSETQRNKGNFPGRFSGRQFSNSRSEMNVSTLELGDSALYLCASSAEAASYNEQFFGPGTRLTVL.

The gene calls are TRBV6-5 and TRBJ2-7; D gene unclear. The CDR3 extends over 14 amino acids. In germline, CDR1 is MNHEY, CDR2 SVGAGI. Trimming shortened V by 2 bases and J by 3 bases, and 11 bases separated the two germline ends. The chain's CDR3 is CASSYRASDYEQYF. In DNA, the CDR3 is TGTGCCAGCAGTTACAGAGCATCTGACTACGAGCAGTACTTC.